This entry lists 2 T cell receptor beta chains sequenced from one sample in a study of blood T cell repertoires in COVID-19 (dated by TCRdb to 2019 to 2021). To prepare the library, the immunoSEQ multiplex PCR assay was applied. TCRdb obtained this table from immuneACCESS and retained in-frame rearrangements with V and J assigned. These tables miss some clones; where compared with another copy, unresolved V genes account for less than half of the shortfall, and the remainder is unexplained. The sample table holds some 96,000 clones, of which about nine tenths were seen once. The top ten hold 1.7% of the sample. Material for sequencing was peripheral blood. These TCRs come from a man aged 55 to 70 with acute or convalescent COVID-19.

This clone appeared a few times. The V call is TRBV12-3 or TRBV12-4, the J call TRBJ1-1; D call uncertain. The CDR3 is 13 amino acids. V shed 6 bases and J shed 2 bases, with 10 bases lying between them. The CDR3 region is CASSRSVNTEAFF. Here the CDR3 DNA reads TGTGCCAGCAGCAGATCAGTTAACACTGAAGCTTTCTTT.

This chain joins TRBV7-9 and TRBJ2-1; 8 nucleotides line up with TRBD2. The CDR3 runs to 15 residues. The ends lost 3 bases at V and 8 bases at J; junction bases unmatched: 9. CDR1 and CDR2 (germline): SEHNR, FQNEAQ (reference sequence). CDR3 DNA: TGTGCCAGCAGCTTGACGGGGGGGCCTTTCCATGAGCAGTTCTTC. It encodes CASSLTGGPFHEQFF.